The clone carrying this T cell receptor beta chain was seen a handful of times. Its antigen is not known. Sequencing used immunoSEQ multiplex PCR; TCRdb keeps in-frame clones, though not all of them. The sample records 45,000 or so clones, roughly 80% being singletons. Deletions cut 5 bases from V and 2 bases from J, with 10 bases between. From germline, CDR1 is MNHEY and CDR2 SVGAGI. This CDR3 is built from 15 residues. Time point: recipient sample about 28 days before transplant, after cytoreduction. The sample originates from a study of T cell clonotyping in hematopoietic cell transplantation. Study-wide background: Pretransplant recipient samples were taken after cytoreduction.

The study, taken as a whole, reports: Cells were unsorted, so CD4 and CD8 contributions were not separated. After transplant, recipient diversity fell while pathologically expanded clonotypes grew through day 180. Graft donor and pretransplant recipient Inverse Simpson Index values predicted broader posttransplant TCR diversity.

The chain is built from TRBV6-5 and TRBJ2-6; tentatively, D is TRBD1 (6 bases). The source material was peripheral blood mononuclear cells, sampled before stem cell transplant. This sequence originates from a man aged 55-75 years with myelodysplastic syndrome. Some clones in this sample may be carry-over from other donors' samples. The chain's CDR3 is CASSQGLTGANVLTF. DNA of the CDR3: TGTGCCAGCAGTCAGGGGTTGACTGGGGCCAACGTCCTGACTTTC.